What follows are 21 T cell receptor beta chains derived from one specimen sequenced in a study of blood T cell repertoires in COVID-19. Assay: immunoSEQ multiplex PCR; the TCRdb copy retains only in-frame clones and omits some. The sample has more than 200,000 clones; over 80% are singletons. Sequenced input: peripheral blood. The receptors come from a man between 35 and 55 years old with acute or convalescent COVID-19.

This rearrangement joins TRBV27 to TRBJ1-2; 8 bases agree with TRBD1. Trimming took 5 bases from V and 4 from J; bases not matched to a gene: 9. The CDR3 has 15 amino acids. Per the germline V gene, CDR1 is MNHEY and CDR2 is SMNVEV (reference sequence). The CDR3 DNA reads TGTGCCAGCAGTCCCCGGACAGGGTTGGGCTATGGCTACACCTTC. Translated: CASSPRTGLGYGYTF.

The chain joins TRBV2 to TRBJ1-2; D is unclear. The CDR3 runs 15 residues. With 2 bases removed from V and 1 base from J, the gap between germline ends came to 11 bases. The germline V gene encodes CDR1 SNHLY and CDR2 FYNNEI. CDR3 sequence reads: CASSENEEVNYGYTF. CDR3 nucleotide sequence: TGTGCCAGCAGTGAAAACGAAGAGGTTAACTATGGCTACACCTTC.

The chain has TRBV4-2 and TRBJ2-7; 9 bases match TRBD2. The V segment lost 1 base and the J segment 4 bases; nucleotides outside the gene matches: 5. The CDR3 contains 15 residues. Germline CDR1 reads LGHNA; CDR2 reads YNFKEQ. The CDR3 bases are TGTGCCAGCAGCCAAGGGGGTAGCGGGAGTTACGAGCAGTACTTC. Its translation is CASSQGGSGSYEQYF.

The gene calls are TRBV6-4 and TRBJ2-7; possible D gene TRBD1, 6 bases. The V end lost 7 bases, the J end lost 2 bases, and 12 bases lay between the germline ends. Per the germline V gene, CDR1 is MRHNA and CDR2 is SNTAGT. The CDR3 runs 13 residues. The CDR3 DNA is TGTGCCAGCACGGCAGGGGCTACCTACGAGCAGTACTTC. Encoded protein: CASTAGATYEQYF.

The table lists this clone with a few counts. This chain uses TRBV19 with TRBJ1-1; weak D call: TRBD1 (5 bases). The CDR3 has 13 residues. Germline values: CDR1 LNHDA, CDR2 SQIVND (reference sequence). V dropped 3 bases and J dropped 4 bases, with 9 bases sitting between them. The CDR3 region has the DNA TGTGCCAGTAGTATCGGGGGGAGCACTGAAGCTTTCTTT. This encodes CASSIGGSTEAFF.

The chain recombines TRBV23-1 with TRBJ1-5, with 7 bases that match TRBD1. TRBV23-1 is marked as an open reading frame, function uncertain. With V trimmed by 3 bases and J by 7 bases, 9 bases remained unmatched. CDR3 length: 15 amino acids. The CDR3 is CASSQSQTGWQPQHF. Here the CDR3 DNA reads TGCGCCAGCAGTCAGTCCCAGACAGGGTGGCAGCCCCAGCATTTT.

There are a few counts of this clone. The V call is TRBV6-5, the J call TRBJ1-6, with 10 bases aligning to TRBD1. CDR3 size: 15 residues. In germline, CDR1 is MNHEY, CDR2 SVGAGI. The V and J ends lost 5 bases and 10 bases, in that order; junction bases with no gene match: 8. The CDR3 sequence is CASSRTGTGASPLHF. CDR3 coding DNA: TGTGCCAGCAGTCGAACCGGGACAGGGGCATCACCCCTCCACTTT.

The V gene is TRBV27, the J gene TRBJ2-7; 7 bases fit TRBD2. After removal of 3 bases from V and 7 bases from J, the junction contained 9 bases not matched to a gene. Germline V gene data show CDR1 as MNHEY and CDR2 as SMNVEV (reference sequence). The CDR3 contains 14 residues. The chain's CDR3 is CASSLREGRGEQYF. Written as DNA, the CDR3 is TGTGCCAGCAGTTTGAGGGAGGGCCGGGGTGAGCAGTACTTC.

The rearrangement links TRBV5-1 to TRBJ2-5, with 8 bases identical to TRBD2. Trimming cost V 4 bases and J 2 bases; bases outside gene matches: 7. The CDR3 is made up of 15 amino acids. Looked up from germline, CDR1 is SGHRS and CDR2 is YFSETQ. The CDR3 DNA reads TGCGCCAGCAGCGCCCTCGGGGGGGTACAAGAGACCCAGTACTTC. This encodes CASSALGGVQETQYF. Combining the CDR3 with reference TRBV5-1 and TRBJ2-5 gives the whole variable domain KAGVTQTPRYLIKTRGQQVTLSCSPISGHRSVSWYQQTPGQGLQFLFEYFSETQRNKGNFPGRFSGRQFSNSRSEMNVSTLELGDSALYLCASSALGGVQETQYFGPGTRLLVL.

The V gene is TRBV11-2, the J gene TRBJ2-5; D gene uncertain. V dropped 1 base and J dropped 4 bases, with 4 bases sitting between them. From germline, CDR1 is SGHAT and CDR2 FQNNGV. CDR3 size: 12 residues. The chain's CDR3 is CASSLAGETQYF. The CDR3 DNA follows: TGTGCCAGCAGCTTAGCGGGAGAGACCCAGTACTTC. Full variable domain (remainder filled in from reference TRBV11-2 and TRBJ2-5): EAGVAQSPRYKIIEKRQSVAFWCNPISGHATLYWYQQILGQGPKLLIQFQNNGVVDDSQLPKDRFSAERLKGVDSTLKIQPAKLEDSAVYLCASSLAGETQYFGPGTRLLVL.

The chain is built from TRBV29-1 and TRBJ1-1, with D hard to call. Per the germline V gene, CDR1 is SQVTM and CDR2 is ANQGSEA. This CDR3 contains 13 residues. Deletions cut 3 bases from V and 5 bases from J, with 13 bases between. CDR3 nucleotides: TGCAGCGTTGAGGTGGCGGTCGGAACTGAAGCTTTCTTT. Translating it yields CSVEVAVGTEAFF.

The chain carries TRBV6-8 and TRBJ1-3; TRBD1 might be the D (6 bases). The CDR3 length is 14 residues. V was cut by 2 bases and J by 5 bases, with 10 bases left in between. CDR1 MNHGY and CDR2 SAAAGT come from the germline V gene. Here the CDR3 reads CASSYGGGRNTIYF. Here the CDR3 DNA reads TGTGCCAGCAGTTACGGCGGGGGGCGAAACACCATATATTTT.

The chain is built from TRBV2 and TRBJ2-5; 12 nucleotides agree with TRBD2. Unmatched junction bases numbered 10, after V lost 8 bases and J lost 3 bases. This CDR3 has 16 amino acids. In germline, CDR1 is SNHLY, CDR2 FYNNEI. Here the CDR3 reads CASGLAGGPSEETQYF. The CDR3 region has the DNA TGTGCCAGCGGTCTAGCGGGAGGGCCCAGTGAAGAGACCCAGTACTTC.

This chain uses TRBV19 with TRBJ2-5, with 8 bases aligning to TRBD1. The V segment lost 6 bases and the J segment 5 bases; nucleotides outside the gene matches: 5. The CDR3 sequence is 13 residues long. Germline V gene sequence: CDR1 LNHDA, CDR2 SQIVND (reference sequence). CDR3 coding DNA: TGTGCCAGTAGCCGGACAGGGTTCGAGACCCAGTACTTC. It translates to CASSRTGFETQYF.

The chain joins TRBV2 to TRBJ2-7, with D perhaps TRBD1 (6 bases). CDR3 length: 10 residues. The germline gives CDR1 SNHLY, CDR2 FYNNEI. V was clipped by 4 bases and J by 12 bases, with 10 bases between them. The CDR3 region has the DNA TGTGCCAGCAGTGTAGGGGGTCCGTACTTC. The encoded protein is CASSVGGPYF.

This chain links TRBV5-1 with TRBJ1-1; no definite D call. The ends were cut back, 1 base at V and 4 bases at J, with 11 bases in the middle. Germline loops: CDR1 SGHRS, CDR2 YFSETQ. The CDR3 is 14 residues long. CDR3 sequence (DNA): TGCGCCAGCAGCTTGTATGAGGGTCCCACTGAAGCTTTCTTT. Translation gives CASSLYEGPTEAFF. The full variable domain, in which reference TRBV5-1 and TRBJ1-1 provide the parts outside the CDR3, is KAGVTQTPRYLIKTRGQQVTLSCSPISGHRSVSWYQQTPGQGLQFLFEYFSETQRNKGNFPGRFSGRQFSNSRSEMNVSTLELGDSALYLCASSLYEGPTEAFFGQGTRLTVV.

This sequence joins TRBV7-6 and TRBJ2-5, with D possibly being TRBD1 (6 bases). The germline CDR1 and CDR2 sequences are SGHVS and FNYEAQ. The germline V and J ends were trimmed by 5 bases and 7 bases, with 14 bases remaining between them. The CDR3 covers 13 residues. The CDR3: CASSLGQTGTQYF. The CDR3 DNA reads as TGTGCCAGCAGCCTCGGACAGACAGGGACCCAGTACTTC.

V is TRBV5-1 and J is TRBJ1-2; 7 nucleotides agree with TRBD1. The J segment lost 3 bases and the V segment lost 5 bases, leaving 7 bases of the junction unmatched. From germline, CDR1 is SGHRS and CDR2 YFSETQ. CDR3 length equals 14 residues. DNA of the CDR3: TGCGCCAGCAGTCCAGACAGGGTGGACTATGGCTACACCTTC. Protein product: CASSPDRVDYGYTF.

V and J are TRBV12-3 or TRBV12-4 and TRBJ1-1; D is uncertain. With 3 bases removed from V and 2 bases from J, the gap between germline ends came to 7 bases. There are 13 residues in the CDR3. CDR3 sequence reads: CASSFNTNTEAFF. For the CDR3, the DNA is TGTGCCAGCAGTTTTAACACAAACACTGAAGCTTTCTTT.

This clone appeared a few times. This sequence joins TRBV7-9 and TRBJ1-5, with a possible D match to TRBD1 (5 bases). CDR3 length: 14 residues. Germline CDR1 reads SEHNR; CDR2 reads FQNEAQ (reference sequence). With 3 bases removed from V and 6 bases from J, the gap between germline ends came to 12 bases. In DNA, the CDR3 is TGTGCCAGCAGCTTCGACAGTACGGGTCAGCCCCAGCATTTT. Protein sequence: CASSFDSTGQPQHF.

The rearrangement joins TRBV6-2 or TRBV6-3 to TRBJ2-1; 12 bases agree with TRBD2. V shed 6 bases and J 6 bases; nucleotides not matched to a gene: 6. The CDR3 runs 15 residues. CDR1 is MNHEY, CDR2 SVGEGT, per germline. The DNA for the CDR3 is TGTGCCAGCAGCTTAGGGACTAGCGGGTTCAATGAGCAGTTCTTC. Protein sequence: CASSLGTSGFNEQFF.